The 28 T cell receptor beta chains below were found in one sample sequenced in a study of low-dose radiotherapy and immunotherapy resistance in tumors. Documented time point: before trial treatment. Primers used for first-strand cDNA, a TRAV- and TRBV-specific set, covered both alpha and beta chains. TCRs underwent 15 to 20 PCR cycles of amplification with a constant-region primer and V-primer adapter. TCRdb re-derived calls from the reads in MiXCR, one entry per CDR3 protein. The data hold 40,000 or so distinct CDR3 sequences, with about 28% observed a single time. The material was PBMCs, obtained before treatment. These receptors all stem from a male donor with gallbladder cancer.

This clonotype appeared many times. The chain recombines TRBV12-3 or TRBV12-4 with TRBJ2-6; unclear D gene. Trimming took 2 bases from V and 2 from J, leaving 13 bases between them. The CDR3 sequence is 17 residues long. The CDR3 reads CASSLMPGRTGANVLTF. DNA of the CDR3: TGTGCCAGCAGTTTAATGCCAGGTCGAACTGGGGCCAACGTCCTGACTTTC.

This clonotype was observed many times. This sequence joins TRBV7-2 and TRBJ2-5, with TRBD2 matching over 8 bases. Germline-derived CDR1 and CDR2 are SGHTA and FQGNSA. Trimming at V came to 5 bases and at J to 5 bases, leaving 13 bases not matched to a gene. The CDR3 is 16 residues long. The CDR3 is CASSPGGGLEGETQYF. CDR3 in DNA: TGTGCCAGCAGCCCCGGGGGGGGGCTCGAAGGGGAGACCCAGTACTTC.

The chain combines TRBV2 with TRBJ1-1; D unclear. CDR3 length: 11 amino acids. CDR1 and CDR2 from the germline V gene are SNHLY and FYNNEI. V shed 7 bases and J shed 0 bases, with 3 bases lying between them. The CDR3: CASTMNTEAFF. CDR3 coding DNA: TGTGCCAGCACCATGAACACTGAAGCTTTCTTT.

As concerns this clonotype: One base separates it from a far larger clone, so it is likely a read error. This sequence joins TRBV2 and TRBJ2-5; possibly TRBD1 for D (6 bases). Trimming pared 7 bases from V and 11 bases from J, leaving 20 bases between. From germline, CDR1 is SNHLY and CDR2 FYNNEI. The CDR3 covers 13 residues. The CDR3 region has the DNA TGTGCCAGCAACCCCCAGGGGTACAATGAGCAGTACTTC. Encoded protein: CASNPQGYNEQYF. Full variable domain (outside the CDR3, taken from reference TRBV2 and TRBJ2-5): EPEVTQTPSHQVTQMGQEVILRCVPISNHLYFYWYRQILGQKVEFLVSFYNNEISEKSEIFDDQFSVERPDGSNFTLKIRSTKLEDSAMYFCASNPQGYNEQYFGPGTRLLVL.

A note on this clonotype: Since a far larger clone is one base different, this is likely a read error. The genes are TRBV5-8 and TRBJ2-7; tentative D call: TRBD2 (6 bases). Germline V gene lookup returns CDR1 SGHTS and CDR2 YDEGEE. CDR3 length equals 13 residues. The CDR3 region is CASGLAAEHEQYF. The DNA for the CDR3 is TGTGCCAGCGGCTTAGCGGCCGAGCACGAGCAGTACTTC.

This clonotype was seen repeatedly, ten times or more. This chain links TRBV15 with TRBJ2-6; 8 bases are shared with TRBD1. Germline V gene lookup returns CDR1 LNHNV and CDR2 YYDKDF (reference sequence). With 4 bases clipped from V and 3 bases from J, the junction kept 2 bases outside the gene matches. The CDR3 contains 15 residues. CDR3 sequence reads: CATSTDRVGANVLTF. The CDR3 DNA reads TGTGCCACCAGCACGGACAGGGTTGGGGCCAACGTCCTGACTTTC. Filled out from reference TRBV15 and TRBJ2-6, the complete variable domain reads DAMVIQNPRYQVTQFGKPVTLSCSQTLNHNVMYWYQQKSSQAPKLLFHYYDKDFNNEADTPDNFQSRRPNTSFCFLDIRSPGLGDTAMYLCATSTDRVGANVLTFGAGSRLTVL.

Comment on this clonotype: This may stem from a read error, because a much larger clone lies one nucleotide away. The V gene is TRBV11-2, the J gene TRBJ2-7; D gene uncertain. CDR3 length: 14 residues. CDR1 and CDR2 (germline): SGHAT, FQNNGV. The CDR3 protein is CASSLGYGSYEQHF. CDR3 sequence (DNA): TGTGCCAGCAGCCTGGGGTACGGCTCCTACGAGCAGCACTTC.

This clonotype came up many times. The chain has TRBV5-1 and TRBJ2-7, with D perhaps matching TRBD1 (5 bases). CDR1 is SGHRS, CDR2 YFSETQ, per germline. The V and J ends lost 4 bases and 6 bases respectively, with 20 bases between them. The CDR3 sequence is 15 residues long. The CDR3 loop reads CASSLSPLGASEQYF. For the CDR3, the DNA is TGCGCCAGCAGCCTCTCCCCTCTAGGGGCCTCCGAGCAGTACTTC.

This clonotype occurred many times. This chain links TRBV4-1 with TRBJ2-1; 7 nucleotides match TRBD2. Trimming took 4 bases from V and 2 from J; bases not matched to a gene: 8. CDR1 MGHRA and CDR2 YSYEKL come from the germline V gene. The CDR3 has 16 residues. CDR3 in DNA: TGCGCCAGCAGCCCCCTCGGGGGGAAGCCCTACAATGAGCAGTTCTTC. It yields the protein CASSPLGGKPYNEQFF.

This clonotype was found a few times. The rearrangement links TRBV7-2 to TRBJ2-5; D uncertain. Trimming pared 3 bases from V and 5 bases from J, leaving 10 bases between. CDR1 is SGHTA and CDR2 is FQGNSA in the germline V gene. The length of the CDR3 is 13 residues. CDR3 nucleotide sequence: TGTGCCAGCAGCTTTTTTTTGGAGGAGACCCAGTACTTC. It translates to CASSFFLEETQYF.

This clonotype showed up many times. The V call is TRBV28, the J call TRBJ2-7, with 7 bases lining up with TRBD1. CDR1 and CDR2 from the germline V gene are MDHEN and SYDVKM. The CDR3 sequence is 14 residues long. After removal of 6 bases from V and 4 bases from J, the junction contained 9 bases not matched to a gene. CDR3 loop: CASSLTGQTYEQYF. The CDR3 nucleotides are TGTGCCAGCAGCTTAACGGGACAGACATACGAGCAGTACTTC.

This clonotype has at least ten counts. This chain connects TRBV2 to TRBJ2-2; D is ambiguous. Germline V gives CDR1 SNHLY, CDR2 FYNNEI. The ends were cut back, 2 bases at V and 6 bases at J, with 13 bases in the middle. The length of the CDR3 is 15 residues. The CDR3 sequence: CASSEWSPSAGELFF. The CDR3 coding sequence is TGTGCCAGCAGTGAATGGTCCCCCTCCGCCGGGGAGCTGTTTTTT.

The chain employs TRBV2 and TRBJ2-7, with TRBD1 as a possible D gene (6 bases). Trimming left V 3 bases short and J 6 bases short, with 18 bases between. This CDR3 has 15 residues. Germline CDR1 is SNHLY and CDR2 is FYNNEI. CDR3 nucleotides: TGTGCCAGCAGTGACCTCCCCTCTCCCAGGGGCGAGCAGTACTTC. Translation: CASSDLPSPRGEQYF.

Concerning this clonotype itself: The DNA is left out, because the CDR3 cannot be placed on it with certainty; the CDR3 is given as TCRdb lists it. The J gene is TRBJ2-2, the V gene TRBV7-2; the DNA was not compared with TRBD1, the D call given in the table. 17 amino acids form the CDR3, both terminal residues included. Germline loops: CDR1 SGHTA, CDR2 FQGNSA. This CDR3 is CASSLRMGQRTGELFFF.

This clonotype was detected many times. The chain recombines TRBV7-9 with TRBJ2-7; 8 nucleotides align to TRBD1. The CDR3 spans 16 residues. V was pared by 3 bases and J by 6 bases, with 13 bases of the junction left unmatched. Per germline, CDR1 SEHNR and CDR2 FQNEAQ (reference sequence). CDR3 in amino acids: CASSLIPGQDGSEQYF. DNA for the CDR3: TGTGCCAGCAGCTTGATACCGGGACAGGATGGCTCCGAGCAGTACTTC. Using reference TRBV7-9 and TRBJ2-7 for the parts outside the CDR3, the full variable domain is DTGVSQNPRHKITKRGQNVTFRCDPISEHNRLYWYRQTLGQGPEFLTYFQNEAQLEKSRLLSDRFSAERPKGSFSTLEIQRTEQGDSAMYLCASSLIPGQDGSEQYFGPGTRLTVT.

This clonotype came up many times. The CDR3 nucleotides read TGCAGTGCTAGAGATGTCCGGGGGGAATCGGAGACCCAGTACTTC. Residues: CSARDVRGESETQYF. The V and J genes are TRBV20-1 and TRBJ2-5; 7 nucleotides match TRBD2. This CDR3 is built from 15 residues. J lost 5 bases, V lost 0 bases, and 9 bases had no gene match. Looked up from germline, CDR1 is DFQATT and CDR2 is SNEGSKA (reference sequence).

This clonotype occurred many times. The V gene is TRBV5-1, the J gene TRBJ1-4; 7 bases agree with TRBD1. V was clipped by 3 bases and J by 12 bases; unmatched bases: 2. CDR1 and CDR2 from the germline V gene are SGHRS and YFSETQ. The CDR3 sequence is 11 residues long. The CDR3 DNA reads as TGCGCCAGCAGCTACGGACAGGAACTGTTTTTT. It codes for CASSYGQELFF.

This clonotype was seen once. The chain uses TRBV10-3 and TRBJ1-2; D call uncertain. V lost 4 bases and J lost 5, with 8 bases in between. Germline CDR1 ENHRY, CDR2 SYGVKD. The CDR3 runs to 12 residues. Written as DNA, the CDR3 is TGTGCCATCAGTGTAGGCACTTATGGCTACACCTTC. This translates into CAISVGTYGYTF.

This clonotype was detected ten times or more. The chain has TRBV29-1 and TRBJ1-3; D is ambiguous. The germline CDR1 and CDR2 sequences are SQVTM and ANQGSEA. The CDR3 covers 12 residues. With 3 bases removed from V and 1 base from J, the gap between germline ends came to 4 bases. This CDR3 is CSVDNSGNTIYF. DNA for the CDR3: TGCAGCGTTGATAATTCTGGAAACACCATATATTTT.

Many counts were recorded for this clonotype. This chain uses TRBV12-3 or TRBV12-4 with TRBJ2-7; no clear D gene. The V end lost 2 bases, the J end lost 2 bases, and 4 bases lay between the germline ends. This CDR3 is 12 amino acids long. The CDR3 DNA follows: TGTGCCAGCAGTTTATACCCCTACGAGCAGTACTTC. Encoded protein: CASSLYPYEQYF.

This clonotype has a count of ten or more. The chain recombines TRBV18 with TRBJ2-3; 11 nucleotides line up with TRBD2. The CDR3 loop spans 15 amino acids. The germline V gene has CDR1 KGHSH and CDR2 LQKENI. The V gene end was trimmed by 5 bases and the J gene end by 2 bases; junction bases not matched to a gene: 3. CDR3 sequence (DNA): TGTGCCAGCTCAGCGACTAGCGGGGCCACAGATACGCAGTATTTT. Translated: CASSATSGATDTQYF.

With respect to this clonotype: A far larger clone is just one base off, so this is likely a read error. The rearrangement uses TRBV6-4 and TRBJ2-4; D unclear. In germline, CDR1 is MRHNA, CDR2 SNTAGT. This CDR3 is built from 16 residues. V lost 0 bases and J lost 13, with 22 bases in between. The CDR3 sequence: CASSDSISPINNEQYF. DNA of the CDR3: TGTGCCAGCAGTGACTCGATTTCCCCCATAAATAATGAGCAGTACTTC.

This clonotype was recorded at least ten times. The chain is built from TRBV2 and TRBJ2-7; 9 bases align to TRBD2. V was clipped by 1 base and J by 4 bases; unmatched bases: 5. Germline CDR1 reads SNHLY; CDR2 reads FYNNEI. This CDR3 contains 15 residues. This CDR3 is CASSEDSGGLYEQYF. The CDR3 DNA follows: TGTGCCAGCAGTGAAGATAGCGGGGGTTTATACGAGCAGTACTTC.

This clonotype was counted at least ten times. This chain connects TRBV20-1 to TRBJ1-6; TRBD1 agrees at 8 bases. The CDR3 consists of 14 residues. With V trimmed by 4 bases and J by 3 bases, 2 bases remained unmatched. Germline values: CDR1 DFQATT, CDR2 SNEGSKA (reference sequence). Here the CDR3 DNA reads TGCAGTGCTAAACAGGGGGGCTATAATTCACCCCTCCACTTT. Its translation is CSAKQGGYNSPLHF.

Details on this clonotype: A far more abundant clone sits one base away, making this likely a read error. The rearrangement links TRBV6-1 to TRBJ2-2; 8 nucleotides align to TRBD1. Per the germline V gene, CDR1 is MNHNS and CDR2 is SASEGT. The CDR3 spans 21 residues. This CDR3 is CASSGTGTGALKVFGTRELFF. As DNA, the CDR3 is TGCGCCAGCAGTGGAACCGGGACAGGCGCCCTTAAAGTCTTTGGTACCAGGGAGCTGTTTTTT.

Of note for this clonotype: This likely reflects a read error, since a far larger clone is one base away. V and J are TRBV28 and TRBJ2-1; D call uncertain. CDR1 is MDHEN and CDR2 is SYDVKM in the germline V gene. The CDR3 extends over 14 amino acids. Deletions cut 1 base from V and 10 bases from J, with 14 bases between. CDR3 nucleotides: TGTGCCAGCAGTTTATCACGGAGTTCCTACGAGCAGTTCTTC. This translates into CASSLSRSSYEQFF.

This clonotype was seen repeatedly, ten times or more. The chain couples TRBV9 to TRBJ1-5; maybe TRBD1 (6 bases). Trimming removed 0 bases from V and 2 bases from J, with 6 bases in between. The V gene's germline CDR1 is SGDLS and CDR2 YYNGEE. This CDR3 has 14 residues. CDR3 DNA: TGTGCCAGCAGCGTAGGACAGGGCAATCAGCCCCAGCATTTT. It encodes CASSVGQGNQPQHF.

As concerns this clonotype: Since a far larger clone is one base different, this is likely a read error. The chain joins TRBV1 to TRBJ2-7; the table calls TRBD2, which could not be checked here. TRBV1 is a pseudogene. The CDR3 is 16 amino acids. CDR3 protein: CASSQGNSGTPGEQYF. For the CDR3, the DNA is TGTGCCAGCAGCCAAGGGAATAGCGGGACACCTGGAGAGCAGTACTTC.